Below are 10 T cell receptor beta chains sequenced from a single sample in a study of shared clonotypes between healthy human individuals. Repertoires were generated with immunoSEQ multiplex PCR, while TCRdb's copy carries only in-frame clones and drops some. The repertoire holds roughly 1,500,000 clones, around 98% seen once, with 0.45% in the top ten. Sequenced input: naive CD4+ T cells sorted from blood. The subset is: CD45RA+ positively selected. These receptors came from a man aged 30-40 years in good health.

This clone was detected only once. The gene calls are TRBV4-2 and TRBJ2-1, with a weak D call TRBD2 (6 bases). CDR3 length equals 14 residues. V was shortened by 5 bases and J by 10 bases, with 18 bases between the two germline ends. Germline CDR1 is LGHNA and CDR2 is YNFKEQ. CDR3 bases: TGTGCCAGCAGCACGGGCCGGGACGCGGGGGAGCAGTTCTTC. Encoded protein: CASSTGRDAGEQFF.

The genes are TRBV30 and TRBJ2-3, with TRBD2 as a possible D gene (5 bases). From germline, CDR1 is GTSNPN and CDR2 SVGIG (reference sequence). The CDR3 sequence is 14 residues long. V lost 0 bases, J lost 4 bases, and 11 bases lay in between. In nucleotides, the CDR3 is TGTGCCTGGAGTGTAACCGGAGGCCCAGATACGCAGTATTTT. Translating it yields CAWSVTGGPDTQYF.

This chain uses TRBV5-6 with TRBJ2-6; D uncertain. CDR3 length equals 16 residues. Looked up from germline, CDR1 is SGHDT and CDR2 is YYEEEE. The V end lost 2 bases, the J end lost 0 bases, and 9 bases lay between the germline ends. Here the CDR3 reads CASSFFRISGANVLTF. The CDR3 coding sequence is TGTGCCAGCAGCTTCTTTCGGATCTCTGGGGCCAACGTCCTGACTTTC.

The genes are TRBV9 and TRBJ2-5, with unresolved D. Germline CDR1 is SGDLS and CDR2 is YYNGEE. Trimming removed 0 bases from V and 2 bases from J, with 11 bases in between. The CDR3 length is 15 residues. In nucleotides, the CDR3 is TGTGCCAGCAGCGTAGGCCCGGATGGGCAAGAGACCCAGTACTTC. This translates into CASSVGPDGQETQYF.

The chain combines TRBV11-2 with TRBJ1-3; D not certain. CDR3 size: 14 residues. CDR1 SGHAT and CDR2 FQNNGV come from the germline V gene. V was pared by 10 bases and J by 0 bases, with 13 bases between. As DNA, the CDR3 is TGTGCCACCCGAAGGGCGTACTCTGGAAACACCATATATTTT. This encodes CATRRAYSGNTIYF.

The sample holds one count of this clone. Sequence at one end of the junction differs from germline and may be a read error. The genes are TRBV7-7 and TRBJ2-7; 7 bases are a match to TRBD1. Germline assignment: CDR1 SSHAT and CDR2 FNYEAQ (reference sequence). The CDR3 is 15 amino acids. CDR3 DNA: TGTGCTAGCAGCTCACAGGGACAGATTTCCTACGAGCAGTACTTC. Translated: CASSSQGQISYEQYF.

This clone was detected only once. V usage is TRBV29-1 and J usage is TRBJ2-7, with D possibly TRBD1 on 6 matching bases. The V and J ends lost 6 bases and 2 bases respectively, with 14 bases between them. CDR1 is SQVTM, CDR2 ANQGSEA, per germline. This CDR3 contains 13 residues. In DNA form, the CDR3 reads TGCAGCGTCGGACCAGGGGATCCCTACGAGCAGTACTTC. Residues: CSVGPGDPYEQYF.

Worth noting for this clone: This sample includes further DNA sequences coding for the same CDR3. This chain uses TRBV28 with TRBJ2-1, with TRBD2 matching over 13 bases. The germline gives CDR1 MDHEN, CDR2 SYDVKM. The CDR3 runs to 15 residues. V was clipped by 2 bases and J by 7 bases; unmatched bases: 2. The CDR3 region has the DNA TGTGCCAGCAGTTTAAGGACTAGCGGGAGTAATGAGCAGTTCTTC. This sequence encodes CASSLRTSGSNEQFF. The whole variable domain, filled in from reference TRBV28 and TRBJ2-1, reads DVKVTQSSRYLVKRTGEKVFLECVQDMDHENMFWYRQDPGLGLRLIYFSYDVKMKEKGDIPEGYSVSREKKERFSLILESASTNQTSMYLCASSLRTSGSNEQFFGPGTRLTVL.

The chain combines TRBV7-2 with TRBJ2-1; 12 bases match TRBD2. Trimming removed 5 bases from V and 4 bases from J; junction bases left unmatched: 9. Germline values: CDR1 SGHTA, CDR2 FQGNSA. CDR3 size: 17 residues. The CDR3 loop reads CASSPVRLAGVYNEQFF. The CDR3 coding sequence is TGTGCCAGCAGCCCGGTCCGACTAGCGGGAGTGTACAATGAGCAGTTCTTC.

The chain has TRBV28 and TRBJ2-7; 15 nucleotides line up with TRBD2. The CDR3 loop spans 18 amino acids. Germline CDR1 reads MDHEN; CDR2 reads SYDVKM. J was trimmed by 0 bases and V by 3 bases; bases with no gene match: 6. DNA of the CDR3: TGTGCCAGCAGTTTCGGAGGACTAGCGGGAGGGCTCTCCTACGAGCAGTACTTC. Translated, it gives CASSFGGLAGGLSYEQYF.